This T cell receptor beta chain is from a study of CD8 T cells in ankylosing spondylitis (dated by TCRdb to between 2016 and 2019). Regarding the research as a whole: The study profiled T cell receptor beta repertoires in healthy donors and ankylosing spondylitis patients to find disease-linked TCR variants. Peripheral blood samples were taken, and synovial fluid was additionally collected from ankylosing spondylitis patients. The whole study cohort included 95 to 130 healthy donors and 25 ankylosing spondylitis patients.

This sample was sequenced with an Illumina HiSeq 2500. TCR beta libraries were prepared by quantitative 5'-RACE with molecular barcodes. The paper's processing steps were these. A new computational method based on a probabilistic model of VDJ rearrangement was used to identify disease-linked TCR variants. TCRdb reprocessed the public reads (quality trimming at Q25 with fastp, clone calling with MiXCR) and kept in-frame beta chains. Rows are combined by CDR3 protein, so each entry shows the most common genes and DNA. The V and J calls come from TCRdb's annotation, not from the publication. Within this sample are some 130,000 distinct CDR3 sequences, with roughly an eighth of them counted one time only. The ten largest clones capture roughly 4.3% of the sample. This clonotype has at least ten counts. Its target antigen remains unknown. No much larger clone exists at a distance of one base, and base qualities are not known.

Taken from cysteine to phenylalanine, the CDR3 has 16 residues. Just CDR3 DNA is preserved here, 48 bases in frame from base 1. V is clipped by 1 base and J by 5 bases, and the sequence between their germline boundaries is 15 bases long. Results the study describes overall, beyond this receptor: The disease-linked clones were reported to be significantly enriched in matched synovial fluid samples from ankylosing spondylitis patients. A CD8+ phenotype was shown by the disease-linked clones, which were found at relatively low frequencies in peripheral blood. A TCR beta motif of fewer than 10 highly homologous amino acid variants appeared characteristic of blood from ankylosing spondylitis patients. Some TCR beta motif variants had previously been reported in synovial fluid and blood of reactive arthritis patients, which suggested common disease-initiation mechanisms.

The rearrangement combines TRBV12-3 or TRBV12-4 with TRBJ1-5, and the D gene may be TRBD1, 5 bases matching. The receptor was derived from a female donor with ankylosing spondylitis or in good health (not recorded which). What was sequenced was blood, either unsorted or a sorted T cell fraction (not recorded which). CDR3 loop: CASSLGRGSKDQPQHF. In nucleotides, the sequence is TGTGCCAGCAGTTTAGGCCGGGGGAGTAAGGATCAGCCCCAGCATTTT.